Listed here are 18 T cell receptor beta chains from one sample, sequenced in a study of blood T cell repertoires in COVID-19. Repertoires were generated with immunoSEQ multiplex PCR, while TCRdb's copy carries only in-frame clones and drops some. Of some 110,000 clones in the sample, about 81% were seen once. The sample was peripheral blood. The receptors were sampled from a man aged 65-85 years with acute or convalescent COVID-19.

This clone turned up a few times. This chain uses TRBV5-1 with TRBJ2-7; D is possibly TRBD1 (5 bases). CDR3 length: 15 amino acids. The ends were cut back, 0 bases at V and 1 base at J, with 11 bases in the middle. Germline V gives CDR1 SGHRS, CDR2 YFSETQ. The CDR3 DNA sequence: TGCGCCAGCAGCTTGGAGTCAGGGCGTTCCTACGAGCAGTACTTC. Protein product: CASSLESGRSYEQYF.

V is TRBV30 and J is TRBJ2-1; TRBD1 matches at 11 bases. Per the germline V gene, CDR1 is GTSNPN and CDR2 is SVGIG (reference sequence). The CDR3 contains 14 residues. J lost 8 bases, V lost 2 bases, and 5 bases had no gene match. In DNA, the CDR3 is TGTGCCTGGAGTCGGACAGGGGGCGGGGATGAGCAGTTCTTC. Protein: CAWSRTGGGDEQFF.

V is TRBV7-3 and J is TRBJ2-1, with D possibly matching TRBD2 (6 bases). Per the germline V gene, CDR1 is SGHTA and CDR2 is FQGTGA. V was trimmed by 4 bases and J by 9 bases, leaving 10 bases between them. This CDR3 is 12 amino acids long. DNA of the CDR3: TGTGCCAGCAGCTCGACTAGGACTGAGCAGTTCTTC. Amino acid sequence: CASSSTRTEQFF.

The chain carries TRBV6-4 and TRBJ1-2; D unclear. Germline V lookup: CDR1 MRHNA, CDR2 SNTAGT. The CDR3 totals 15 residues. Between the trimmed V and J ends, which lost 2 bases and 8 bases, there was a span of 18 bases. CDR3 coding DNA: TGTGCCAGCAGTGACAGGTTTATATCCTCGGGAGGCTACACCTTC. Translated: CASSDRFISSGGYTF.

The table lists this clone with a few counts. This sequence joins TRBV6-6 and TRBJ2-3; 16 bases are a match to TRBD2. Losses at the gene ends were 5 bases for V and 4 bases for J; bases not matched to a gene: 18. Germline lookup yields CDR1 MNHNY and CDR2 SVGAGI (reference sequence). CDR3 length: 21 amino acids. The CDR3 nucleotides read TGTGCCAGCAGTCGCTATCCGGGACTAGCGGGGGGGCCGGCTTCGGCAGATACGCAGTATTTT. This encodes CASSRYPGLAGGPASADTQYF.

The chain recombines TRBV27 with TRBJ1-2; 11 nucleotides line up with TRBD1. CDR1 MNHEY and CDR2 SMNVEV come from the germline V gene (reference sequence). The V and J ends lost 3 bases and 4 bases, in that order; junction bases with no gene match: 4. This CDR3 is 15 amino acids long. DNA for the CDR3: TGTGCCAGCAGTTTGTGGGGACAGGGGGGCTATGGCTACACCTTC. Its translation: CASSLWGQGGYGYTF.

CDR3 DNA sequence: TGTGCCAGCAGTGATAGCGGGGCCCGCGCGTCCGGGGAGCTGTTTTTT. Its translation: CASSDSGARASGELFF. The chain uses TRBV6-1 and TRBJ2-2, with 8 bases aligning to TRBD2. Germline V gene data show CDR1 as MNHNS and CDR2 as SASEGT. V was clipped by 3 bases and J by 6 bases; unmatched bases: 9. This CDR3 has 16 amino acids.

The chain couples TRBV10-1 to TRBJ2-3, with 12 bases that match TRBD2. Trimming took 6 bases from V and 5 from J; bases not matched to a gene: 6. This CDR3 is built from 15 residues. CDR1 and CDR2 (germline): WNHNN, SYGVQD (reference sequence). CDR3 nucleotides: TGCGCCAGCAGCACCTCTAGCGGGGGGGTAGATACGCAGTATTTT. This translates into CASSTSSGGVDTQYF.

This clone was seen more than once but under ten times. The chain employs TRBV6-1 and TRBJ2-6, with TRBD1 identical over 7 bases. V trimming: 3 bases; J trimming: 2 bases; junction bases outside the gene matches: 4. This CDR3 spans 16 amino acids. Germline CDR1 and CDR2: MNHNS and SASEGT. The CDR3 sequence is CASSDRTGPGANVLTF. The CDR3 region has the DNA TGTGCCAGCAGTGACAGGACAGGCCCTGGGGCCAACGTCCTGACTTTC.

This clone has a handful of counts. The chain is built from TRBV20-1 and TRBJ1-1; D gene ambiguous. Trimming took off 3 bases at V and 3 bases at J, with 14 bases between the two ends. Germline V gives CDR1 DFQATT, CDR2 SNEGSKA (reference sequence). CDR3 length: 14 residues. CDR3 bases: TGCAGTGCTAGTTCCGGGGTGGGGTACACTGAAGCTTTCTTT. Protein: CSASSGVGYTEAFF.

The genes are TRBV5-4 and TRBJ2-4; 7 bases match TRBD1. V shed 3 bases and J 13 bases; nucleotides not matched to a gene: 7. CDR3 length equals 12 residues. Germline-derived CDR1 and CDR2 are SGHNT and YYREEE (reference sequence). The CDR3 nucleotides are TGTGCCAGCAGCTCCCCGGGACAGCCCCAGTACTTC. This sequence encodes CASSSPGQPQYF.

This chain's CDR3 is CASRAAGTPNTEAFF. The CDR3 DNA sequence: TGCGCCAGCAGGGCCGCCGGGACACCGAACACTGAAGCTTTCTTT. V usage is TRBV5-1 and J usage is TRBJ1-1, with TRBD1 as a possible D gene (6 bases). The CDR3 covers 15 residues. Germline CDR1 reads SGHRS; CDR2 reads YFSETQ. Trimming shortened V by 5 bases and J by 1 base, and 15 bases separated the two germline ends.

The chain carries TRBV9 and TRBJ2-1; 12 bases map to TRBD2. V was clipped by 6 bases and J by 7 bases; unmatched bases: 5. The CDR3 extends over 14 amino acids. Looked up from germline, CDR1 is SGDLS and CDR2 is YYNGEE. Here the CDR3 reads CASTRLAGDNEQFF. CDR3 coding DNA: TGTGCCAGCACTCGACTAGCGGGGGATAATGAGCAGTTCTTC.

This clone was observed once. V usage is TRBV6-5 and J usage is TRBJ1-2, with a possible D match to TRBD1 (6 bases). V gave up 2 bases and J gave up 8 bases, with 12 bases separating them. The CDR3 runs 13 residues. The germline V gene has CDR1 MNHEY and CDR2 SVGAGI. CDR3 nucleotide sequence: TGTGCCAGCAGTTACGTAGGGGGAAGGGGCTACACCTTC. It specifies CASSYVGGRGYTF.

The J gene is TRBJ1-1, the V gene TRBV11-3; 7 nucleotides line up with TRBD1. Germline lookup yields CDR1 SGHNT and CDR2 YENEEA. CDR3 length equals 15 residues. V shed 0 bases, J shed 4 bases, and the junction held 5 bases outside the gene matches. The CDR3 is CASSLDATGATEAFF. CDR3 in DNA: TGTGCCAGCAGCTTAGACGCCACAGGGGCCACTGAAGCTTTCTTT.

The chain has TRBV5-6 and TRBJ2-7, with 8 bases identical to TRBD1. The CDR3 is made up of 14 amino acids. With V trimmed by 2 bases and J by 1 base, 2 bases remained unmatched. CDR1 and CDR2 from the germline V gene are SGHDT and YYEEEE. In DNA, the CDR3 is TGTGCCAGCAGCTTCCGACAGGGGTCCTACGAGCAGTACTTC. Translation gives CASSFRQGSYEQYF. The full variable domain, its missing parts supplied by reference TRBV5-6 and TRBJ2-7, is DAGVTQSPTHLIKTRGQQVTLRCSPKSGHDTVSWYQQALGQGPQFIFQYYEEEERQRGNFPDRFSGHQFPNYSSELNVNALLLGDSALYLCASSFRQGSYEQYFGPGTRLTVT.

The rearrangement links TRBV4-2 to TRBJ1-1; D possibly corresponds to TRBD1 (5 bases). The germline V and J ends were trimmed by 1 base and 2 bases, with 14 bases remaining between them. The CDR3 contains 16 residues. Germline V gene lookup returns CDR1 LGHNA and CDR2 YNFKEQ. CDR3 loop: CASSQVGWGGNTEAFF. In nucleotides, the CDR3 is TGTGCCAGCAGCCAAGTTGGCTGGGGGGGAAACACTGAAGCTTTCTTT.

CDR3 region: CAITLDLRGYGYTF. CDR3 coding DNA: TGTGCCATCACCTTAGACTTACGAGGCTATGGCTACACCTTC. The rearrangement links TRBV10-3 to TRBJ1-2, with D unclear. V lost 7 bases and J 4 bases, leaving 16 bases between the germline ends. Germline CDR1 and CDR2: ENHRY and SYGVKD. The CDR3 is 14 residues long.